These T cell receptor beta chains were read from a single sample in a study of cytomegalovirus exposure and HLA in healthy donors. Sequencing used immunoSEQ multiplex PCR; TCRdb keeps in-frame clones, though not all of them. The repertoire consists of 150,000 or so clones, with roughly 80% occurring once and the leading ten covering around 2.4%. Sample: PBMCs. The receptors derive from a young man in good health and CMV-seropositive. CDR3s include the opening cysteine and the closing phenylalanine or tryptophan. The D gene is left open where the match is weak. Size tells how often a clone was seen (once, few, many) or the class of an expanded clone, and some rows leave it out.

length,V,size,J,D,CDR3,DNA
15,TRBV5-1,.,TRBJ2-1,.,CASSLFLARENEQFF,TGCGCCAGCAGCTTATTTCTAGCGAGGGAGAATGAGCAGTTCTTC
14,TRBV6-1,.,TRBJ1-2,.,CASSLDGTSRGYTF,TGTGCCAGCAGTCTCGACGGGACATCAAGAGGCTACACCTTC
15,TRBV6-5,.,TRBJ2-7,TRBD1,CASSYHRGQNYEQYF,TGTGCCAGCAGTTACCACAGGGGGCAGAACTACGAGCAGTACTTC
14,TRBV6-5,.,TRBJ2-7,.,CASSYVANTYEQYF,TGTGCCAGCAGTTACGTAGCCAATACCTACGAGCAGTACTTC
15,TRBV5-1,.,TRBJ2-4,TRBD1,CASSLPGGPENIQYF,TGCGCCAGCAGCTTGCCAGGGGGCCCCGAAAACATTCAGTACTTC
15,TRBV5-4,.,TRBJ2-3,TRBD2,CASTFGGGGTDTQYF,TGTGCCAGCACCTTTGGCGGGGGGGGCACAGATACGCAGTATTTT
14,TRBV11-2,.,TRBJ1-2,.,CASSLDHIGVGYTF,TGTGCCAGCAGCTTAGATCACATAGGGGTCGGCTACACCTTC
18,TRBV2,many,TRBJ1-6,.,CASSEGRYMSSYNSPLHF,TGTGCCAGCAGTGAAGGTCGGTATATGAGCTCCTATAATTCACCCCTCCACTTT
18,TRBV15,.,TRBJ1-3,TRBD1,CATSRTGGSLRVGNTIYF,TGTGCCACCAGCCGGACAGGGGGCTCGCTACGAGTTGGAAACACCATATATTTT
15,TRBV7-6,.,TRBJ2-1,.,CASSQDERSYNEQFF,TGTGCCAGCAGCCAAGATGAGCGCTCCTACAATGAGCAGTTCTTC
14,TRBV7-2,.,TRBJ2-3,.,CASSLERFTDTQYF,TGTGCCAGCAGCTTAGAGCGGTTCACAGATACGCAGTATTTT
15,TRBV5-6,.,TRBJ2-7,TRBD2,CASTGLAGTSYEQYF,TGTGCCAGCACGGGACTAGCGGGGACTTCCTACGAGCAGTACTTC
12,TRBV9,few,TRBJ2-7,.,CASSGSDYEQYF,TGTGCCAGCAGCGGTAGCGACTACGAGCAGTACTTC
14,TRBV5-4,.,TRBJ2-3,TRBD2,CASMGGGSTDTQYF,TGTGCCAGCATGGGGGGAGGGAGCACAGATACGCAGTATTTT
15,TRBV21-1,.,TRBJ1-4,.,CASSTGDRVSEKLFF,TGTGCCAGCAGCACCGGGGACAGGGTGTCTGAAAAACTGTTTTTT
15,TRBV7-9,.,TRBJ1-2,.,CASSLLDISNYGYTF,TGTGCCAGCAGCTTACTGGACATCTCTAACTATGGCTACACCTTC
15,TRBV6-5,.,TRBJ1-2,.,CASSYSSTTYYGYTF,TGTGCCAGCAGTTATTCTAGTACAACCTACTATGGCTACACCTTC
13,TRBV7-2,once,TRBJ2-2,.,CASSPGQTGELFF,TGTGCCAGCAGCCCTGGACAGACCGGGGAGCTGTTTTTT
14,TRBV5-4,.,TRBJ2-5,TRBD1,CASSSTGAQETQYF,TGTGCCAGCAGCTCGACAGGGGCCCAAGAGACCCAGTACTTC